This entry describes one T cell receptor beta chain. As yet, its antigen is unknown. These data are taken from a study of CD8 T cells in ankylosing spondylitis. Study observations and caveats: About 8 highly homologous variants made up a TCR beta motif that seemed to typify ankylosing spondylitis blood. Prior work had noted some motif variants in reactive arthritis blood and synovial fluid. Significant enrichment of disease-linked clones was reported in matched ankylosing spondylitis synovial fluid.

Scientists made TCR beta libraries using quantitative 5'-RACE with molecular barcodes. TCRdb redid the calling of the 5' RACE reads with MiXCR, one entry per CDR3 protein. The repertoire holds about 540,000 distinct CDR3 sequences, with roughly 12% as singletons. Germline loops: CDR1 DFQATT, CDR2 SNEGSKA (reference sequence). The CDR3 length is 13 residues. V gave up 1 base and J gave up 2 bases, with 6 bases separating them. Sample: blood, either unsorted or a sorted T cell fraction (not recorded which). V usage is TRBV20-1 and J usage is TRBJ1-5; D not resolved. This clonotype was obtained from a male donor with ankylosing spondylitis. In nucleotides, the CDR3 is TGCAGTGCTAGAGGGGCAGGCAATCAGCCCCAGCATTTT. It yields the protein CSARGAGNQPQHF.